This TCR beta chain was found in a study of T cell repertoires in cytomegalovirus infection. Overall study context: Used in the study were CMV epitopes, some recently identified and HLA-C-restricted, others well-studied and HLA-B-restricted.

TCRdb used MiXCR to reprocess the reads, holding one entry per CDR3 protein. Of some 920,000 distinct CDR3 sequences listed, less than 40% were seen once; the top ten hold roughly an eighth. J was trimmed by 7 bases and V by 3 bases; bases with no gene match: 8. Germline-derived CDR1 and CDR2 are MNHNY and SVGAGI (reference sequence). CDR3 length equals 14 residues. In its sample, this clonotype was seen a few times. Its antigen remains unknown. The material was cultured CD8+ T cells from PBMCs, obtained from culture after CMV antigen stimulation. The chain carries TRBV6-6 and TRBJ1-1, with 7 bases fitting TRBD1. This clonotype originated in a human donor in good health (CMV status not recorded). Some clones in this sample may be carry-over from other donors' samples. As DNA, the CDR3 is TGTGCCAGCAGTTATGTACAGGGGTCGGGTGAAGCTTTCTTT. Translated, it gives CASSYVQGSGEAFF.